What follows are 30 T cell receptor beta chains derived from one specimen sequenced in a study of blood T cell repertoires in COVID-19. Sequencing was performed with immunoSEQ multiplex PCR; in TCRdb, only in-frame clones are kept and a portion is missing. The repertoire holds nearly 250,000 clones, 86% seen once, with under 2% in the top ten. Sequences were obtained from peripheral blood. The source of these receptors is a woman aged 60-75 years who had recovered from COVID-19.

Here the CDR3 reads CASSPGGGPLYEQYF. The CDR3 DNA reads as TGTGCCAGCAGCCCCGGGGGGGGCCCCCTCTACGAGCAGTACTTC. The V and J genes are TRBV5-4 and TRBJ2-7, with 8 positions matching TRBD2. V was pared by 4 bases and J by 3 bases, with 9 bases of the junction left unmatched. CDR1 and CDR2 from the germline V gene are SGHNT and YYREEE (reference sequence). This CDR3 is built from 15 residues.

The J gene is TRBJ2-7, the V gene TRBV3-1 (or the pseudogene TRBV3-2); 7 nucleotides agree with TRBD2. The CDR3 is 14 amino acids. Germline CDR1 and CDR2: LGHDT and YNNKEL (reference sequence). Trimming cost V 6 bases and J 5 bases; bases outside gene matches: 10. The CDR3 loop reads CASRPSGAGNEQYF. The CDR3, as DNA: TGTGCCAGCAGACCCTCCGGAGCGGGAAACGAGCAGTACTTC.

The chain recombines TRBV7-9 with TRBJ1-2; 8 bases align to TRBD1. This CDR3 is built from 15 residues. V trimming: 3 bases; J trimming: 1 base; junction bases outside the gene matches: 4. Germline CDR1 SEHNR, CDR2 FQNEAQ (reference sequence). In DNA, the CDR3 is TGTGCCAGCAGCTTGCAGGGGGCCTTTAACTATGGCTACACCTTC. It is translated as CASSLQGAFNYGYTF.

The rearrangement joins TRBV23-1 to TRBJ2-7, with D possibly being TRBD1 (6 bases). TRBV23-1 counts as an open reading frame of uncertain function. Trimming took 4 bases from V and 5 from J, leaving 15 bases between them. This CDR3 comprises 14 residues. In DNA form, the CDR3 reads TGCGCCAGCAGTCTGGGGGCTATAACAGACGAGCAGTACTTC. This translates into CASSLGAITDEQYF.

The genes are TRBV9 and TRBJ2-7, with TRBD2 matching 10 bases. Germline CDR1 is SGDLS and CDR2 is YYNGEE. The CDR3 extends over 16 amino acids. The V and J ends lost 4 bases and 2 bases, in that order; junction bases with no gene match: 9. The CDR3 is CASSPTSGVFTYEQYF. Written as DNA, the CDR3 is TGTGCCAGCAGCCCCACTAGCGGGGTCTTTACCTACGAGCAGTACTTC.

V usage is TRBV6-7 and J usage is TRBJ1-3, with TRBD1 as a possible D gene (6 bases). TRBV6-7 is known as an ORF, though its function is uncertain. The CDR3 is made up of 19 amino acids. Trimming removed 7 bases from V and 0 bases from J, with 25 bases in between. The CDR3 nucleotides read TGTGCCAGCACCTCCTTACTGGGGGCCGGGTTTGGCTCTGGAAACACCATATATTTT. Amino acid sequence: CASTSLLGAGFGSGNTIYF.

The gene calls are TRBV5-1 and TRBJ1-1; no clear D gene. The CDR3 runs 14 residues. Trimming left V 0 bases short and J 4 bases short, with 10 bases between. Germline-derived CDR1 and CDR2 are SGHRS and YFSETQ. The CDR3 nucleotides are TGCGCCAGCAGCTTGGCCCCGGAGACCACTGAAGCTTTCTTT. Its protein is CASSLAPETTEAFF.

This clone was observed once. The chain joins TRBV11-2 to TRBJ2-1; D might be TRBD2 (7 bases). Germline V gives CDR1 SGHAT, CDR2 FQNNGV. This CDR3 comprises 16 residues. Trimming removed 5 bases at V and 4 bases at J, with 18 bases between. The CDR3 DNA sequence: TGTGCCAGCAGCCCGGGGGGCCAGCGGACTTACAATGAGCAGTTCTTC. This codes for CASSPGGQRTYNEQFF. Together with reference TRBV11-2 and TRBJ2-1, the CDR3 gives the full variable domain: EAGVAQSPRYKIIEKRQSVAFWCNPISGHATLYWYQQILGQGPKLLIQFQNNGVVDDSQLPKDRFSAERLKGVDSTLKIQPAKLEDSAVYLCASSPGGQRTYNEQFFGPGTRLTVL.

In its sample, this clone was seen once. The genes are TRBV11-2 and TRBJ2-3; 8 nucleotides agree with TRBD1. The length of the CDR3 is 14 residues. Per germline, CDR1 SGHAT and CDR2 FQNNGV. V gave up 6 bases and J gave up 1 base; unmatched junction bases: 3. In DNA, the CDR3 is TGTGCCAGCAGTGGACAGGGCGGCACAGATACGCAGTATTTT. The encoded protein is CASSGQGGTDTQYF.

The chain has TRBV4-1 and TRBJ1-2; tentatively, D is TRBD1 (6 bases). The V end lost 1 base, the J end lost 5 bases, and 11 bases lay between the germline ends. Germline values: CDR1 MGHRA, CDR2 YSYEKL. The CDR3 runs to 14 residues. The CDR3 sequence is CASSQATGRYGYTF. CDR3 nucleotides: TGCGCCAGCAGCCAAGCCACAGGGAGATATGGCTACACCTTC.

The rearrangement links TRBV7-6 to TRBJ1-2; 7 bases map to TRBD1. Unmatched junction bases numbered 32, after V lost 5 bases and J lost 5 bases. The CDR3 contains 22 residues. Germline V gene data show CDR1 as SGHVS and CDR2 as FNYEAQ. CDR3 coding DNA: TGTGCCAGCAGCCACGCCACCGGACAGGATCGGTCGTCACTCTGGTCTGGGTATGGCTACACCTTC. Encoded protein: CASSHATGQDRSSLWSGYGYTF.

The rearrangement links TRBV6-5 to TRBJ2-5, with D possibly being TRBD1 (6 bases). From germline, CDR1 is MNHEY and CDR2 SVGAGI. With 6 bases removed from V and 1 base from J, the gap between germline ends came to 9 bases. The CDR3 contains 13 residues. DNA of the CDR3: TGTGCCAGCAGGAGGACAGTCCAAGAGACCCAGTACTTC. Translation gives CASRRTVQETQYF.

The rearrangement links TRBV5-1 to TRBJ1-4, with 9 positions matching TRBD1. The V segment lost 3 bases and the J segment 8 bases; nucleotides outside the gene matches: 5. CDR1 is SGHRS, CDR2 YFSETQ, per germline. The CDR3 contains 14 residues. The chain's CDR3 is CASSSDRGHEKLFF. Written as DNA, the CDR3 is TGCGCCAGCAGCTCGGACAGGGGACACGAAAAACTGTTTTTT.

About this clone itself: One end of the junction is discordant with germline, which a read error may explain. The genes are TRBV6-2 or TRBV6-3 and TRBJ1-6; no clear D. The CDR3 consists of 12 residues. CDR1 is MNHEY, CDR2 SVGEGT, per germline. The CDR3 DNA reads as TGTGCCAGCAGTTCACCGGCCAGGCAATTAAACTTT. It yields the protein CASSSPARQLNF.

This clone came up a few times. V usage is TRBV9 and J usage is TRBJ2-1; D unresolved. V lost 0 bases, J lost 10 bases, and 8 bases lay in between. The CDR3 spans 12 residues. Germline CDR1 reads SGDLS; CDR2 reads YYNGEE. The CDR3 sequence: CASSVAAAEQFF. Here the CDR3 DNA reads TGTGCCAGCAGCGTAGCGGCGGCGGAGCAGTTCTTC.

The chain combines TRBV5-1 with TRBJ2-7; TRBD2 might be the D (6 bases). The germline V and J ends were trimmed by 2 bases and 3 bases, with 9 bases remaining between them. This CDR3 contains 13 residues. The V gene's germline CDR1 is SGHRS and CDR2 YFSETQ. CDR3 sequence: CASSFGGFYEQYF. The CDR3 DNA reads TGCGCCAGCAGCTTCGGGGGATTCTACGAGCAGTACTTC.

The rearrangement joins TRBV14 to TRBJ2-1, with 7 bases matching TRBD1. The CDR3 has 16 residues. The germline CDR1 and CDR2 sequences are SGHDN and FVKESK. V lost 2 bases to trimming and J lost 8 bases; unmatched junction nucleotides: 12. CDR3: CASSQLLQGTFYEQFF. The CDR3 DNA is TGTGCCAGCAGCCAATTATTACAGGGGACATTCTATGAGCAGTTCTTC.

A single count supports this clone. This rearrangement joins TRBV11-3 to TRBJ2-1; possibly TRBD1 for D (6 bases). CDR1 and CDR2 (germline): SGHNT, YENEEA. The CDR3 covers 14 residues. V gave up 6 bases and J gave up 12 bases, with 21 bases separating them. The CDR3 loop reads CASSPTVSGARQFF. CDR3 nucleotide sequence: TGTGCCAGCAGTCCCACGGTGTCAGGGGCTAGGCAGTTCTTC.

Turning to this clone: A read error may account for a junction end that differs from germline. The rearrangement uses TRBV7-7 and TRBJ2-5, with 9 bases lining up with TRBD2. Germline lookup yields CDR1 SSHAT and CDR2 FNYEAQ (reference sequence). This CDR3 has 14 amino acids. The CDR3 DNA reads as TGTGCTAGCAGCTTCCAGCGGGGGGAAGAGACCCAGTACTTC. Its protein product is CASSFQRGEETQYF.

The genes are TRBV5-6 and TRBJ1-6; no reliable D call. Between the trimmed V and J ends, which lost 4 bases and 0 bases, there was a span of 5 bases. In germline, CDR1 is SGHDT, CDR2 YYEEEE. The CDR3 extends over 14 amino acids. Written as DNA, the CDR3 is TGTGCCAGCAGCCCCTTCTCCTATAATTCACCCCTCCACTTT. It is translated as CASSPFSYNSPLHF.

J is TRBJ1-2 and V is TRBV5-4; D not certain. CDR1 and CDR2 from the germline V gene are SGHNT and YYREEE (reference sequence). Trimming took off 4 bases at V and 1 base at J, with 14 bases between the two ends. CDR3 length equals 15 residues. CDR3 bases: TGTGCCAGCAGCCCCTTCAGCACTATTAACTATGGCTACACCTTC. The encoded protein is CASSPFSTINYGYTF.

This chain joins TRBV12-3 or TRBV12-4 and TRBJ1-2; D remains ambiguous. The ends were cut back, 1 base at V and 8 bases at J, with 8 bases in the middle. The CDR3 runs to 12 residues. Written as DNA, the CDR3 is TGTGCCAGCAGTTTAGAGGGAGGCGGCTACACCTTC. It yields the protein CASSLEGGGYTF.

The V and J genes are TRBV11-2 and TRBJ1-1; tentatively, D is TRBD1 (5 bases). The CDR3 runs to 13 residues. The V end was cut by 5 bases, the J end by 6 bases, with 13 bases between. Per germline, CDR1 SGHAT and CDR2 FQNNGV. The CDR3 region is CASSLVGDSEAFF. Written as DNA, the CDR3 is TGTGCCAGCAGCCTTGTTGGGGACTCTGAAGCTTTCTTT.

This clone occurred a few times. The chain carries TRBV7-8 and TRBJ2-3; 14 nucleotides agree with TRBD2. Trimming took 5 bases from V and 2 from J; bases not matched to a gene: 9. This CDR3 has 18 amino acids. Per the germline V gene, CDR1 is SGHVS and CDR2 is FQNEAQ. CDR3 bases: TGTGCCAGCAGCCCCGGACTAGCGGGGGGCCGACACACAGATACGCAGTATTTT. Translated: CASSPGLAGGRHTDTQYF.

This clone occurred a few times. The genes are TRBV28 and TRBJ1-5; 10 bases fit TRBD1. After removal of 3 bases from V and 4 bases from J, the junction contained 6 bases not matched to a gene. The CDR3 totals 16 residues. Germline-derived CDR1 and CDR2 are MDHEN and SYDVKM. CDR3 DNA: TGTGCCAGCAGTTTTTGGGGACAGGGGCCGAATCAGCCCCAGCATTTT. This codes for CASSFWGQGPNQPQHF.

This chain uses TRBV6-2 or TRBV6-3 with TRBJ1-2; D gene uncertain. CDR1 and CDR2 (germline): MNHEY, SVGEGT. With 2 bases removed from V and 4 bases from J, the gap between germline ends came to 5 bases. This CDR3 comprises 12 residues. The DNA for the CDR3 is TGTGCCAGCAGTTACGGGCCCTATGGCTACACCTTC. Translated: CASSYGPYGYTF.

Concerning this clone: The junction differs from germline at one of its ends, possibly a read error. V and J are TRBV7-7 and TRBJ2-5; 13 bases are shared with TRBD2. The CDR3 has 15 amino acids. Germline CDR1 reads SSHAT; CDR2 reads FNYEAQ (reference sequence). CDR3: CASSRLAGGEETQYF. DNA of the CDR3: TGTGCTAGCAGTAGACTAGCGGGGGGTGAAGAGACCCAGTACTTC. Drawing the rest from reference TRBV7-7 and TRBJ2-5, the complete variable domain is GAGVSQSPRYKVTKRGQDVTLRCDPISSHATLYWYQQALGQGPEFLTYFNYEAQPDKSGLPSDRFSAERPEGSISTLTIQRTEQRDSAMYRCASSRLAGGEETQYFGPGTRLLVL.

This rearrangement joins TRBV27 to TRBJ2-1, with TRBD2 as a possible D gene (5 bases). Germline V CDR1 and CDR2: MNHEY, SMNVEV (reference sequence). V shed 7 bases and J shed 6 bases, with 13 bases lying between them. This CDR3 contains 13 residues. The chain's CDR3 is CASTSGSLNEQFF. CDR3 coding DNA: TGTGCCAGCACCTCGGGGAGCCTCAATGAGCAGTTCTTC.

CDR3 sequence (DNA): TGTGCCAGCAGTCCGATAGATTACAGGGGGCGAGGCAATCAGCCCCAGCATTTT. Its protein is CASSPIDYRGRGNQPQHF. The chain recombines TRBV28 with TRBJ1-5; 9 bases are a match to TRBD1. In germline, CDR1 is MDHEN, CDR2 SYDVKM. J was trimmed by 2 bases and V by 5 bases; bases with no gene match: 13. The CDR3 consists of 18 residues.

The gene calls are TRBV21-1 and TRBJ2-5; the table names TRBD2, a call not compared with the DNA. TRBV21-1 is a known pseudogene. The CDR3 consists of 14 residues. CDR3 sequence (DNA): TGTGCCAGCAGCACACCGGGGTTAGGGGAGACCCAGTACTTC. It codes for CASSTPGLGETQYF.